Following are 5 T cell receptor beta chains from one sample sequenced in a study of blood T cell repertoires in COVID-19. This table comes from immunoSEQ multiplex PCR, and its TCRdb copy is limited to in-frame clones, with some not included. The top ten hold around 20% of the sample, which has approximately 170,000 clones, about 86% seen once. The sequencing input was peripheral blood. The origin of the receptors is a woman over 75 with acute or convalescent COVID-19.

This chain connects TRBV18 to TRBJ1-2; the D gene is possibly TRBD1 (5 bases). Germline V CDR1 and CDR2: KGHSH, LQKENI. V lost 2 bases to trimming and J lost 8 bases, with 9 bases between them. The length of the CDR3 is 12 residues. CDR3 amino acids: CASSPGAHGYTF. CDR3 nucleotide sequence: TGTGCCAGCTCACCAGGGGCGCACGGCTACACCTTC.

The J gene is TRBJ2-1, the V gene TRBV27; D is undetermined. In germline, CDR1 is MNHEY, CDR2 SMNVEV (reference sequence). The ends were cut back, 3 bases at V and 0 bases at J, with 12 bases in the middle. The CDR3 extends over 16 amino acids. CDR3 region: CASSLLVTSSYNEQFF. The CDR3 DNA reads as TGTGCCAGCAGTTTGCTTGTTACGAGCTCCTACAATGAGCAGTTCTTC.

The chain combines TRBV3-1 (or the pseudogene TRBV3-2) with TRBJ1-4; weak D call: TRBD1 (6 bases). The CDR3 runs to 15 residues. Germline lookup yields CDR1 LGHDT and CDR2 YNNKEL (reference sequence). V was trimmed by 3 bases and J by 2 bases, leaving 10 bases between them. CDR3 DNA: TGTGCCAGCAGCCACGCAGGGGAGACTAATGAAAAACTGTTTTTT. It specifies CASSHAGETNEKLFF.

The J gene is TRBJ2-1, the V gene TRBV2, with D tentatively TRBD2 (6 bases). CDR3 length: 14 amino acids. V gave up 10 bases and J gave up 2 bases, with 15 bases separating them. Germline V CDR1 and CDR2: SNHLY, FYNNEI. CDR3 nucleotide sequence: TGTGCCAATGATGCCCGGGGGACCTACAATGAGCAGTTCTTC. This gives the protein CANDARGTYNEQFF.

The chain has TRBV2 and TRBJ2-7; 8 nucleotides align to TRBD1. The V segment lost 7 bases and the J segment 2 bases; nucleotides outside the gene matches: 4. Germline CDR1 reads SNHLY; CDR2 reads FYNNEI. There are 13 residues in the CDR3. CDR3 DNA sequence: TGTGCCAGCACTTGGACAGGGACCTACGAGCAGTACTTC. Encoded protein: CASTWTGTYEQYF. Based on the CDR3 plus reference TRBV2 and TRBJ2-7, the full variable domain is EPEVTQTPSHQVTQMGQEVILRCVPISNHLYFYWYRQILGQKVEFLVSFYNNEISEKSEIFDDQFSVERPDGSNFTLKIRSTKLEDSAMYFCASTWTGTYEQYFGPGTRLTVT.